A single sample gave rise to the 23 T cell receptor beta chains below, sequenced in a study of CD8+ T cells in alopecia areata. In each case, RNA was isolated and then reverse transcribed into cDNA as the sequencing template. Clones were read by immunoSEQ multiplex PCR, and TCRdb kept only the in-frame ones, dropping some. The sample has 100,000 to 150,000 clones, about 46% seen once. The specimen comprised CD8+ T cells sorted from blood, sampled at week 0. The origin of the receptors is a human donor with alopecia areata.

The chain recombines TRBV4-2 with TRBJ1-1; a weak D match, TRBD1 (6 bases). The V end was cut by 7 bases, the J end by 1 base, with 13 bases between. The CDR3 runs 14 residues. Germline CDR1 and CDR2: LGHNA and YNFKEQ. CDR3 DNA: TGTGCCAGCAACGTACTGGGACAGAACACTGAAGCTTTCTTT. Translating gives CASNVLGQNTEAFF.

The chain is built from TRBV5-6 and TRBJ2-7, with D possibly being TRBD1 (6 bases). Germline lookup yields CDR1 SGHDT and CDR2 YYEEEE. The V end lost 0 bases, the J end lost 1 base, and 17 bases lay between the germline ends. The CDR3 sequence is 17 residues long. The CDR3 DNA reads as TGTGCCAGCAGCTTGGGTCTACTCCGGGACACTTCCTACGAGCAGTACTTC. Amino acids: CASSLGLLRDTSYEQYF.

The rearrangement uses TRBV10-3 and TRBJ1-1; possible D gene TRBD1, 6 bases. CDR3 size: 14 residues. V shed 3 bases and J shed 5 bases, with 13 bases lying between them. The germline CDR1 and CDR2 sequences are ENHRY and SYGVKD. DNA for the CDR3: TGTGCCATCAGTGAAGCCAGGGGATATACTGAAGCTTTCTTT. Translating gives CAISEARGYTEAFF.

This clone was seen more than once but under ten times. The chain uses TRBV13 and TRBJ2-3; perhaps D is TRBD1 or TRBD2 (5 bases each). Germline V lookup: CDR1 PRHDT, CDR2 FYEKMQ (reference sequence). V lost 3 bases and J lost 4, with 11 bases in between. The CDR3 runs to 14 residues. CDR3 coding DNA: TGTGCCAGCAGCTTGGGACGCGATCCAGATACGCAGTATTTT. Translated: CASSLGRDPDTQYF.

The chain uses TRBV6-6 and TRBJ2-2; possibly TRBD2 for D (6 bases). Germline-derived CDR1 and CDR2 are MNHNY and SVGAGI (reference sequence). The CDR3 contains 16 residues. V was cut by 5 bases and J by 2 bases, with 15 bases left in between. CDR3 loop: CASSPLTGVNTGELFF. The CDR3 nucleotides are TGTGCCAGCAGTCCATTGACGGGGGTCAACACCGGGGAGCTGTTTTTT.

V usage is TRBV5-1 and J usage is TRBJ2-4; tentative D call: TRBD1 (6 bases). This CDR3 is built from 14 residues. From germline, CDR1 is SGHRS and CDR2 YFSETQ. The V gene lost 5 bases and the J gene lost 7 bases, with 16 bases spanning the gap. The CDR3 DNA is TGCGCCAGCAGGGAACAGGGCCCCCAGAACATTCAGTACTTC. This encodes CASREQGPQNIQYF.

V is TRBV5-1 and J is TRBJ2-5; possible D gene TRBD1, 6 bases. Germline CDR1 reads SGHRS; CDR2 reads YFSETQ. The CDR3 sequence is 14 residues long. V was shortened by 4 bases and J by 0 bases, with 10 bases between the two germline ends. The DNA for the CDR3 is TGCGCCAGCAGCCCCTGGACAGACCAAGAGACCCAGTACTTC. Protein sequence: CASSPWTDQETQYF. The full variable domain, its missing parts supplied by reference TRBV5-1 and TRBJ2-5, is KAGVTQTPRYLIKTRGQQVTLSCSPISGHRSVSWYQQTPGQGLQFLFEYFSETQRNKGNFPGRFSGRQFSNSRSEMNVSTLELGDSALYLCASSPWTDQETQYFGPGTRLLVL.

This clone has only a few counts. This chain joins TRBV29-1 and TRBJ2-2, with D tentatively TRBD1 (6 bases). This CDR3 has 12 amino acids. V lost 3 bases and J lost 6, with 8 bases in between. The V gene's germline CDR1 is SQVTM and CDR2 ANQGSEA. CDR3 sequence: CSVDKGAGELFF. The CDR3, as DNA: TGCAGCGTTGATAAGGGGGCCGGGGAGCTGTTTTTT.

This clone was detected a few times. The chain combines TRBV29-1 with TRBJ2-5; D is perhaps TRBD1 (5 bases). Germline V gene lookup returns CDR1 SQVTM and CDR2 ANQGSEA. The CDR3 runs to 14 residues. V was shortened by 3 bases and J by 5 bases, with 16 bases between the two germline ends. CDR3 DNA sequence: TGCAGCGTTGATGGGTGGCAGGGCTCGGAGACCCAGTACTTC. As protein: CSVDGWQGSETQYF.

This clone has just a few counts. This sequence joins TRBV5-5 and TRBJ2-7; 9 bases agree with TRBD1. The CDR3 loop spans 13 amino acids. From germline, CDR1 is SGHKS and CDR2 YYEKEE (reference sequence). J gave up 5 bases and V 6 bases, and 6 bases lay outside the gene matches. The CDR3 sequence: CASTDRGYHEQYF. The DNA of the CDR3 is TGTGCCAGCACGGACAGGGGTTACCACGAGCAGTACTTC.

The sample holds a few counts of this clone. This chain joins TRBV6-5 and TRBJ2-5, with D tentatively TRBD1 or TRBD2 (5 bases each). Germline V CDR1 and CDR2: MNHEY, SVGAGI. The CDR3 has 13 residues. V gave up 3 bases and J gave up 5 bases, with 10 bases separating them. Here the CDR3 DNA reads TGTGCCAGCAGTTATCTCGAGGGGGAGACCCAGTACTTC. Protein sequence: CASSYLEGETQYF.

This clone was seen a few times. This sequence joins TRBV9 and TRBJ2-5; 7 nucleotides agree with TRBD2. Germline V CDR1 and CDR2: SGDLS, YYNGEE. CDR3 length: 14 residues. With V trimmed by 5 bases and J by 0 bases, 4 bases remained unmatched. CDR3: CASSPLADQETQYF. The CDR3 nucleotides are TGTGCCAGCAGTCCTCTAGCGGACCAAGAGACCCAGTACTTC.

Notes on this clone: The identical CDR3 is also encoded by other nucleotide sequences in the sample. The chain joins TRBV19 to TRBJ1-1; unclear D gene. The CDR3 consists of 13 residues. Germline V gene data show CDR1 as LNHDA and CDR2 as SQIVND (reference sequence). Trimming stripped 3 bases from V and 0 bases from J, with 5 bases between. Written as DNA, the CDR3 is TGTGCCAGTAGTATCAGCCTGAACACTGAAGCTTTCTTT. Its translation: CASSISLNTEAFF.

V is TRBV27 and J is TRBJ1-6; D unresolved. The CDR3 sequence is 12 residues long. Trimming left V 6 bases short and J 13 bases short, with 13 bases between. Germline V gene sequence: CDR1 MNHEY, CDR2 SMNVEV (reference sequence). The CDR3 DNA sequence: TGTGCCAGCAGCCTAGCTGGGGAGCCCCTCCACTTT. Protein: CASSLAGEPLHF.

The sample holds a few counts of this clone. The CDR3 region is CASSFNRGHTEAFF. In nucleotides, the CDR3 is TGCGCCAGCAGCTTTAACAGGGGGCACACTGAAGCTTTCTTT. The chain combines TRBV5-1 with TRBJ1-1, with 9 bases that match TRBD1. With V trimmed by 2 bases and J by 3 bases, 2 bases remained unmatched. The CDR3 contains 14 residues. Germline CDR1 reads SGHRS; CDR2 reads YFSETQ.

This chain uses TRBV7-9 with TRBJ2-7; D might be TRBD1 or TRBD2, each matching 5 bases. CDR3 length: 16 residues. Germline CDR1 is SEHNR and CDR2 is FQNEAQ (reference sequence). V was trimmed by 3 bases and J by 3 bases, leaving 18 bases between them. The CDR3 reads CASSFLRADSFYEQYF. In DNA, the CDR3 is TGTGCCAGCAGCTTCCTCAGGGCGGACTCCTTCTACGAGCAGTACTTC. Looking up the rest from reference TRBV7-9 and TRBJ2-7 gives the full variable domain: DTGVSQNPRHKITKRGQNVTFRCDPISEHNRLYWYRQTLGQGPEFLTYFQNEAQLEKSRLLSDRFSAERPKGSFSTLEIQRTEQGDSAMYLCASSFLRADSFYEQYFGPGTRLTVT.

This clone was seen more than once but under ten times. The chain couples TRBV12-5 to TRBJ2-3; D not resolved. Between the trimmed V and J ends, which lost 6 bases and 8 bases, there was a span of 9 bases. The CDR3 covers 11 residues. CDR1 and CDR2 (germline): LGHNT, FRNRAP. The CDR3 coding sequence is TGTGCTAGTGGCTCCCAGCTTACGCAGTATTTT. This translates into CASGSQLTQYF.

In its sample, this clone was seen a few times. This chain uses TRBV29-1 with TRBJ2-7; 13 nucleotides align to TRBD2. The CDR3 runs to 16 residues. Looked up from germline, CDR1 is SQVTM and CDR2 is ANQGSEA. The J segment lost 3 bases and the V segment lost 5 bases, leaving 10 bases of the junction unmatched. CDR3 amino acids: CSVLGLAGEGRYEQYF. CDR3 nucleotide sequence: TGCAGCGTTCTAGGACTAGCGGGGGAAGGACGCTACGAGCAGTACTTC.

The chain carries TRBV27 and TRBJ2-7, with TRBD1 as a possible D gene (6 bases). Germline V CDR1 and CDR2: MNHEY, SMNVEV (reference sequence). The CDR3 contains 14 residues. Trimming shortened V by 3 bases and J by 3 bases, and 12 bases separated the two germline ends. The DNA for the CDR3 is TGTGCCAGCAGTTTGTTTGGACAGAGCTACGAGCAGTACTTC. Its translation is CASSLFGQSYEQYF.

This chain uses TRBV5-6 with TRBJ1-1; tentatively, D is TRBD1 (5 bases). CDR3 length equals 12 residues. Trimming stripped 5 bases from V and 8 bases from J, with 13 bases between. Germline V gives CDR1 SGHDT, CDR2 YYEEEE. As DNA, the CDR3 is TGTGCCAGCAGTCCCGGGACCTTAGAAGCTTTCTTT. Residues: CASSPGTLEAFF.

The genes are TRBV13 and TRBJ2-5; 11 bases line up with TRBD2. CDR1 and CDR2 from the germline V gene are PRHDT and FYEKMQ (reference sequence). V shed 5 bases and J 4 bases; nucleotides not matched to a gene: 6. The CDR3 is 15 residues long. The CDR3 DNA reads as TGTGCCAGCAGCCTCCGACTAGCGGGGATAGAGACCCAGTACTTC. Amino acids: CASSLRLAGIETQYF.

This clone was seen a handful of times. The chain uses TRBV25-1 and TRBJ2-5; 7 positions match TRBD1. Unmatched junction bases numbered 15, after V lost 2 bases and J lost 3 bases. The V gene's germline CDR1 is MGHDK and CDR2 SYGVNS. The CDR3 spans 18 residues. The CDR3 coding sequence is TGTGCCAGCAGTGAACCGTCCGGGACAGAGCATGGAAAAGAGACCCAGTACTTC. Amino acid sequence: CASSEPSGTEHGKETQYF.

This clone occurred a few times. The identical CDR3 is also encoded by other nucleotide sequences in the sample. The chain combines TRBV29-1 with TRBJ2-1; no reliable D call. Germline V gene lookup returns CDR1 SQVTM and CDR2 ANQGSEA. Trimming removed 3 bases at V and 2 bases at J, with 5 bases between. The CDR3 contains 12 residues. For the CDR3, the DNA is TGCAGCGTTGAGGGGACCTACAATGAGCAGTTCTTC. Translating gives CSVEGTYNEQFF.